The following is a T cell receptor (beta chain) sequence with its context. Its antigen is unidentified. This sample stems from a study of OX40 agonist ivuxolimab in advanced cancers. On the study more broadly: A male proportion of approximately 80% was recorded, with mean age approximately 57 years and range about 20 to 90.

Findings of the study overall: Some nonresponders likewise displayed low normalized T-cell clonal expansion.

V shed 7 bases and J 6 bases; nucleotides not matched to a gene: 12. From germline, CDR1 is MDHEN and CDR2 SYDVKM. This CDR3 contains 16 residues. TCRdb keeps only in-frame clones here, not all; method: immunoSEQ multiplex PCR. The sample records tens of thousands of clones, 90% to 95% being singletons. This clonotype originated in an adult with an advanced solid tumor such as melanoma, head and neck, liver or kidney cancer. Sequenced material: CD4+ or CD8+ T cells sorted from blood, taken in a trial of the OX40 agonist ivuxolimab. The rearrangement uses TRBV28 and TRBJ2-1; 10 bases are a match to TRBD1. The CDR3, as DNA: TGTGCCAGCACCACCCCCGGGACAGGGGTAAGCAATGAGCAGTTCTTC. Translated, it gives CASTTPGTGVSNEQFF.